This paragraph reports one T cell receptor beta chain. This record belongs to a study of somatic mutations in cytotoxic T cells in rheumatoid arthritis. The protocol was immunoSEQ multiplex PCR, while the TCRdb copy is restricted to in-frame clones and leaves out a portion. Of roughly 10,000 clones in the sample, over 75% are singletons; the top ten hold 12%. Trimming cost V 0 bases and J 6 bases; bases outside gene matches: 7. The germline V gene has CDR1 MNHEY and CDR2 SMNVEV (reference sequence). The CDR3 sequence is 16 residues long. The clonotype was recovered from an adult with rheumatoid arthritis. The J gene is TRBJ2-1, the V gene TRBV27, with 8 bases matching TRBD2. The sample taken for sequencing was CD8+ T cells sorted from blood. CDR3 sequence (DNA): TGTGCCAGCAGTTTATCAGGCGGGGGGTCCCCCAATGAGCAGTTCTTC. Its translation: CASSLSGGGSPNEQFF.